A selection of T cell receptor beta chains follows, all from one sample in a study of Ad26.COV2.S vaccination and SARS-CoV-2 variants. The assay was immunoSEQ multiplex PCR, and TCRdb's table has in-frame clones only and misses some. The profile shows fewer than 300,000 clones, about 87% of them singletons. Sequencing used peripheral blood, obtained in a trial of Ad26.COV2.S vaccine versus placebo. Receptor source: a person between 18 and 59 years old who received the Ad26.COV2.S COVID-19 vaccine or a placebo. CDR3s include the opening cysteine and the closing phenylalanine or tryptophan. D genes are given only for firm matches. Clone size is given for some rows only: seen once, a few or many times, or a class if the clone is expanded.

TRBV23-1	-	TRBJ2-5	-	TGCGCCAGCAGTCAAGGACCGATTCAAGAGACCCAGTACTTC	CASSQGPIQETQYF
TRBV12-5	-	TRBJ2-1	TRBD2	TGTGCTAGTGGTTTGGTACTAGCGGGGGGCTACAATGAGCAGTTCTTC	CASGLVLAGGYNEQFF
TRBV19	-	TRBJ1-4	-	TGTGCCAGTAGTATAGATGTGGGGGGAAGCAGGGCTAATGCTCGCGAAAAACTGTTTTTT	CASSIDVGGSRANAREKLFF
TRBV6-6	-	TRBJ2-1	TRBD2	TGTGCCAGCAGTCGATCAATAGCGGGAGGTATGGCGTTAAGTTCCTACAATGAGCAGTTCTTC	CASSRSIAGGMALSSYNEQFF
TRBV6-5	-	TRBJ2-2	TRBD1	TGTGCCAGCAGGAGACAGGGCAGGTATACCGGGGAGCTGTTTTTT	CASRRQGRYTGELFF
TRBV18	-	TRBJ2-2	TRBD2	TGTGCCAGCTCACCGACCACCCCGACTAGCGGGAGACCCGGGGAGCTGTTTTTT	CASSPTTPTSGRPGELFF
TRBV7-2	once	TRBJ2-7	TRBD1	TGTGCCAGCAGCTTCCAGGGGGCCTACGAGCAGTACTTC	CASSFQGAYEQYF
TRBV13	-	TRBJ2-3	-	TGTGCCAGCAGCCACGGACAGCAAATTTACACAGATACGCAGTATTTT	CASSHGQQIYTDTQYF
TRBV30	-	TRBJ1-3	-	TGTGCCTGGAGTGTATTGTCCCACTCTGGAAACACCATATATTTT	CAWSVLSHSGNTIYF
TRBV19	-	TRBJ2-2	-	TGTGCCAGTACCCCTGTAAGAGACCCCGGGGAGCTGTTTTTT	CASTPVRDPGELFF
TRBV7-9	-	TRBJ1-1	-	TGTGCCAGCAGCTTAATAGGGCTTGAAGCTTTCTTT	CASSLIGLEAFF
TRBV18	-	TRBJ1-2	-	TGTGCCAGCTCTTCCCGGGAGCTCCCACAGCCCGGCTATGGCTACACCTTC	CASSSRELPQPGYGYTF
TRBV6-5	-	TRBJ1-5	-	TGTGCCAGCAGCCGAGTCGCGAATAGCAATCAGCCCCAGCATTTT	CASSRVANSNQPQHF
TRBV28	once	TRBJ1-2	-	TGTGCCAGCAGCCGGGTGGGGGCGCGGGACTATGGCTACACCTTC	CASSRVGARDYGYTF
TRBV5-4	-	TRBJ1-4	TRBD1	TGTGCCAGCAGCCTACAGGGGGTGAATGAAAAACTGTTTTTT	CASSLQGVNEKLFF
TRBV18	-	TRBJ2-3	TRBD2	TGTGCCAGCTCACCACGACTAGCGAGCACAGATACGCAGTATTTT	CASSPRLASTDTQYF
TRBV2	-	TRBJ2-7	TRBD1	TGTGCCAGCACCGTCCAGGGACAGGGGTCGGGCGAGCAGTACTTC	CASTVQGQGSGEQYF
TRBV6-5	-	TRBJ1-1	TRBD1	TGTGCCAGCAGTTACTCGGGACAGAGGAACACTGAAGCTTTCTTT	CASSYSGQRNTEAFF
TRBV28	-	TRBJ1-1	-	TGTGCCAGCAGCCCACATCGGTTGGACACTGAAGCTTTCTTT	CASSPHRLDTEAFF
TRBV7-6	few	TRBJ2-7	-	TGTGCCAGCAGCTTAGCGAGAGGGACATTATACGAGCAGTACTTC	CASSLARGTLYEQYF
TRBV5-5	once	TRBJ2-1	TRBD2	TGTGCCAGCAGCCCCTCACTAGCGGGAGGGCCCCATGAGCAGTTCTTC	CASSPSLAGGPHEQFF
TRBV19	-	TRBJ2-2	-	TGTGCCAGTAGTATAGACAGGGGAAGCGGGGAGCTGTTTTTT	CASSIDRGSGELFF
TRBV7-7	-	TRBJ2-1	-	TGTGCCAGCAGCTTAGGTACGGGGACGGGATTCAATGAGCAGTTCTTC	CASSLGTGTGFNEQFF
TRBV6-2/TRBV6-3	-	TRBJ1-5	TRBD1	TGTGCCAGCAGTTCCAGAGGACAGGGGGCCCTGCCCCAGCATTTT	CASSSRGQGALPQHF
TRBV30	-	TRBJ1-5	-	TGTGCCTGGAGCCCCACCGCCGCGAGTCAGCCCCAGCATTTT	CAWSPTAASQPQHF
TRBV7-9	-	TRBJ1-3	-	TGTGCCAGCAGCTTAGCCCGGGCAGGCTCTGGAAACACCATATATTTT	CASSLARAGSGNTIYF
TRBV12-3/TRBV12-4	few	TRBJ2-2	-	TGTGCCAGCAGCTCGACACACACCGGGGAGCTGTTTTTT	CASSSTHTGELFF
TRBV4-3	-	TRBJ1-5	-	TGCGCCAGCAGCCAAGATCTCGTGAATAGCAATCAGCCCCAGCATTTT	CASSQDLVNSNQPQHF
TRBV7-9	few	TRBJ2-1	-	TGTGCCAGCAGCTTAGGAATTGAGCAGTTCTTC	CASSLGIEQFF
TRBV5-6	-	TRBJ2-7	TRBD2	TGTGCCAGCGTAGAAGGACTAGCGGGAACCTACGAGCAGTACTTC	CASVEGLAGTYEQYF
TRBV18	-	TRBJ2-5	TRBD2	TGTGCCAGCTCGGAGGGGACTAGCAGGACCCAGTACTTC	CASSEGTSRTQYF
TRBV7-9	-	TRBJ1-1	-	TGTGCCAGCAGCCTCACCCCTGGCGCTGAAGCTTTCTTT	CASSLTPGAEAFF
TRBV20-1	-	TRBJ2-7	-	TGCAGTGCTAGTCCTGACTCCTACGAGCAGTACTTC	CSASPDSYEQYF
TRBV5-1	-	TRBJ2-2	TRBD1	TGCGCCAGCAGCATACAGGGGACCGGGGAGCTGTTTTTT	CASSIQGTGELFF
TRBV6-5	-	TRBJ2-2	-	TGTGCCAGCAGAGGCACCTCGAACACCGGGGAGCTGTTTTTT	CASRGTSNTGELFF
TRBV29-1	-	TRBJ2-5	-	TGCAGCGTTGAAGATTGGAATAGCGGAAATCAAGAGACCCAGTACTTC	CSVEDWNSGNQETQYF
TRBV2	-	TRBJ2-7	TRBD1	TGTGCCAGCAGGTGGGACAGTAACCACGAGCAGTACTTC	CASRWDSNHEQYF
TRBV27	-	TRBJ2-2	-	TGTGCCTCACAGCACTCCGGGGAGCTGTTTTTT	CASQHSGELFF
TRBV20-1	-	TRBJ2-1	-	TGCAGTGCTAGTAGTGTCCAGGCCTACAATGAGCAGTTCTTC	CSASSVQAYNEQFF
TRBV30	-	TRBJ1-5	-	TGTGCCTGGAGTGGGACAATCGGCAATCAGCCCCAGCATTTT	CAWSGTIGNQPQHF
TRBV16	-	TRBJ1-1	-	TGTGCCAGCCGCGGCAGCATGAACACTGAAGCTTTCTTT	CASRGSMNTEAFF
TRBV3-1/TRBV3-2	-	TRBJ1-1	TRBD1	TGTGCCAGCAGCAAAGTGGTCACAGGGGTCGGTCATTCGGGAGCTTTCTTT	CASSKVVTGVGHSGAFF
TRBV27	-	TRBJ1-1	TRBD1	TGTGCCAGCAGTTTTCTACACGGACAGGGCGAGAACACTGAAGCTTTCTTT	CASSFLHGQGENTEAFF
TRBV11-2	-	TRBJ1-2	-	TGTGCCAGCAGCTACAACGGTGGCTACACCTTC	CASSYNGGYTF
TRBV7-9	-	TRBJ1-2	-	TGTGCCAGCAGCTTAGGGACAGCCTATGGCTACACCTTC	CASSLGTAYGYTF
TRBV4-2	-	TRBJ2-1	TRBD2	TGTGCCAGCAGCCAGACCTGGAGGACTAGCGGGGGGGCTTTCCAAAATGAGCAGTTCTTC	CASSQTWRTSGGAFQNEQFF
TRBV24-1	-	TRBJ1-5	TRBD1	TGTGCCACCCCCCCCGGGACAGGGAGGCGCAATCAGCCCCAGCATTTT	CATPPGTGRRNQPQHF
TRBV30	-	TRBJ1-3	-	TGTGCCTGGAGTTCGTACTCTGGAAACACCATATATTTT	CAWSSYSGNTIYF
TRBV5-1	-	TRBJ2-7	TRBD2	TGCGCCAGCAGCCTTGGCGCTAGCGGAGAATACGAGCAGTACTTC	CASSLGASGEYEQYF
TRBV12-3/TRBV12-4	-	TRBJ1-5	-	TGTGCCAGCAGTTTAGAGCGGGGTCAGCCCCAGCATTTT	CASSLERGQPQHF
TRBV7-2	-	TRBJ2-5	-	TGTGCCAGCAGCTTATTAGCGAAACAAGAGACCCAGTACTTC	CASSLLAKQETQYF
TRBV6-5	-	TRBJ1-1	-	TGTGCCAGCAGGGGGGGGCCTGAAGCTTTCTTT	CASRGGPEAFF
TRBV5-1	-	TRBJ2-3	-	TGCGCCAGTTCCACTAGAACGGGCGTTTGGACAGATACGCAGTATTTT	CASSTRTGVWTDTQYF
TRBV12-5	-	TRBJ2-3	-	TGTGCTAGTGCCCCGGGGACGACAGATACGCAGTATTTT	CASAPGTTDTQYF
TRBV5-1	-	TRBJ2-3	TRBD2	TGCGCCAGCACCCCCCTAGCGGGAGCAACAGATACGCAGTATTTT	CASTPLAGATDTQYF